The rows below give T cell receptor beta chains drawn from one sample of a study of CXCR3-negative and CXCR3-positive naive CD8 T cells. From its re-call of the 5' RACE reads, TCRdb lists each CDR3 protein once, without DNA. The sample includes 55,000 to 70,000 distinct CDR3 sequences. Sequencing input: naive CXCR3+ CD8+ T cells from blood. The origin of the receptors is a human donor in good health. Some clones in this sample may be carry-over from other donors' samples. Each CDR3 is given with its conserved first and last residue. A clone size is listed for some rows: how often the clone was seen (once, few, many), or a class if it is expanded.

CDR3aa,j_gene,abundance,v_gene
CASSFRHGRNEQFF,TRBJ2-1,-,TRBV5-6
CASSTVAGPSGNTIYF,TRBJ1-3,-,TRBV6-6
CASSHLDSGAYNEQFF,TRBJ2-1,-,TRBV28
CSVGGGLNTEAFF,TRBJ1-1,-,TRBV29-1
CASNLGRRDEQFF,TRBJ2-1,-,TRBV28
CTILGLNREKNYGYTF,TRBJ1-2,-,TRBV29-1
CSVGRQGSYEQYF,TRBJ2-7,-,TRBV29-1
CASSPLRERETQYF,TRBJ2-5,-,TRBV27
CASSQGQDTDTQYF,TRBJ2-3,-,TRBV4-3
CSVLRSRYEQYF,TRBJ2-7,-,TRBV29-1
CASSIRLGGANTEAFF,TRBJ1-1,-,TRBV13
CASRLASTAYDPEAFF,TRBJ1-1,-,TRBV12-2
CASSPNAYGTAVPEKLFF,TRBJ1-4,-,TRBV4-3
CASSQGGNNEQFF,TRBJ2-1,-,TRBV7-9
CASSLAPGRAAKNIQYF,TRBJ2-4,-,TRBV5-6
CASSFSPGRYEQYF,TRBJ2-7,-,TRBV7-9
CASSLGTVEQYF,TRBJ2-7,-,TRBV7-2
CASSLGRGYGYTF,TRBJ1-2,-,TRBV27
CSARDRDGGPLRYF,TRBJ2-7,-,TRBV20-1
CASSLGQGAADEQFF,TRBJ2-1,medium-sized,TRBV7-7
CASSLLGAGELFF,TRBJ2-2,-,TRBV5-1
CASTGTGSYEQYF,TRBJ2-7,-,TRBV6-1
CASSAAGTGIYEQYF,TRBJ2-7,-,TRBV9
CASSDQYRVDTEAFF,TRBJ1-1,-,TRBV6-6
CASSVGPGKGGPETQYF,TRBJ2-5,-,TRBV7-2
CASSQDRGGNTEAFF,TRBJ1-1,-,TRBV4-3
CASSQVGRVNTGELFF,TRBJ2-2,-,TRBV4-3
CSVGGRQETQYF,TRBJ2-5,-,TRBV29-1
CASSDDGGGYYNEQFF,TRBJ2-1,-,TRBV4-3
CSVEWVTASSYEQYF,TRBJ2-7,-,TRBV29-1
CASSWGLPPSPDTQYF,TRBJ2-3,-,TRBV7-8
CASSYVSYEQYF,TRBJ2-7,-,TRBV6-2/TRBV6-3
CASSLGDPWGSNQPQHF,TRBJ1-5,-,TRBV7-9
CASNTVGRASTDTQYF,TRBJ2-3,-,TRBV19
CASTSRDSSSYEQYF,TRBJ2-7,-,TRBV7-2
CSVEEPTGGRTDTQYF,TRBJ2-3,-,TRBV29-1
CASSLSPGGAETQYF,TRBJ2-5,-,TRBV5-6
CASSQSRGAWGAFF,TRBJ1-1,-,TRBV4-2
CASSRGDYEQYF,TRBJ2-7,-,TRBV5-6
CASSYSGYLDTQYF,TRBJ2-3,-,TRBV6-2/TRBV6-3
CATSRARDYLVPDTQYF,TRBJ2-3,-,TRBV15
CASSDSPNYGYTF,TRBJ1-2,-,TRBV28
CATSRGEERSEQYF,TRBJ2-7,-,TRBV15
CAIRGTAEAFF,TRBJ1-1,-,TRBV10-3
CASSLGFPAKNIQYF,TRBJ2-4,-,TRBV27
CASSPYGRYSNQPQHF,TRBJ1-5,-,TRBV3-1
CASSMANLGQGIHEQYF,TRBJ2-7,-,TRBV5-1
CASGQGQGAYEQYF,TRBJ2-7,-,TRBV6-6
CASSHTPDRETGYGYTF,TRBJ1-2,-,TRBV6-2/TRBV6-3
CASSLEMTGTLYEQYF,TRBJ2-7,-,TRBV7-9
CASSGRDRVFDTGELFF,TRBJ2-2,-,TRBV7-9
CSASGSGTYEQYF,TRBJ2-7,-,TRBV20-1
CASSYSAGLKETQYF,TRBJ2-5,-,TRBV6-6
CSVEDPGAAYNEQFF,TRBJ2-1,-,TRBV29-1
CASSYDSYGYTF,TRBJ1-2,-,TRBV6-5
CAISESPLDEQYF,TRBJ2-7,-,TRBV10-3
CASSLALGELGGYTF,TRBJ1-2,-,TRBV7-2
CSVSALGQEQYF,TRBJ2-7,-,TRBV29-1
CSALGEREVTQYF,TRBJ2-5,-,TRBV20-1
CASSLGQGMVGYTF,TRBJ1-2,-,TRBV5-5